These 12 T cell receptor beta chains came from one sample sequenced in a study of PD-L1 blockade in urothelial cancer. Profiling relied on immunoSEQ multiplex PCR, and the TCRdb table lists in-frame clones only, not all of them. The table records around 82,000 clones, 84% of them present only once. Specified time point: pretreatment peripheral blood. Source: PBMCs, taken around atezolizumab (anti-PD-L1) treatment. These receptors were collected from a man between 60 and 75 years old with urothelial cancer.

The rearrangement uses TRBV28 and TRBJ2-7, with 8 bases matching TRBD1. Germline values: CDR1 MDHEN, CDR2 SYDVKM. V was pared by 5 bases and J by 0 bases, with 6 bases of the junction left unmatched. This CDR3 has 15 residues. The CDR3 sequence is CASSRRDRSSYEQYF. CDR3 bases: TGTGCCAGCAGTCGACGGGACAGGAGCTCCTACGAGCAGTACTTC.

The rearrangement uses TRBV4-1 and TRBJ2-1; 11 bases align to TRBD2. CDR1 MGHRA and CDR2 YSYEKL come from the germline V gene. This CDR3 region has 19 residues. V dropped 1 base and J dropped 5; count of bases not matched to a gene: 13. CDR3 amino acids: CASSQGFIAGGTRDNEQFF. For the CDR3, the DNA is TGCGCCAGCAGCCAAGGGTTTATAGCGGGAGGGACTAGAGACAATGAGCAGTTCTTC.

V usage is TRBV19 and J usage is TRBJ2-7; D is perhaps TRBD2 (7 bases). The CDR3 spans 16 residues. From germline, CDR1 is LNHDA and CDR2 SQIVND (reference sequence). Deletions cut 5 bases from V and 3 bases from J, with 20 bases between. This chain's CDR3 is CASSHTGRGRIYEQYF. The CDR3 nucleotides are TGTGCCAGTAGTCACACAGGGAGGGGAAGAATCTACGAGCAGTACTTC.

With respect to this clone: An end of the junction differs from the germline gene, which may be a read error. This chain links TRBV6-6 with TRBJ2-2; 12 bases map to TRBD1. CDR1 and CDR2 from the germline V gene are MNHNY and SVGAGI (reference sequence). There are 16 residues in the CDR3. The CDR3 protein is CARSERDRGHAGELFF. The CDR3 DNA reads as TGTGCCCGCAGCGAAAGGGACAGGGGGCATGCCGGGGAGCTGTTTTTT.

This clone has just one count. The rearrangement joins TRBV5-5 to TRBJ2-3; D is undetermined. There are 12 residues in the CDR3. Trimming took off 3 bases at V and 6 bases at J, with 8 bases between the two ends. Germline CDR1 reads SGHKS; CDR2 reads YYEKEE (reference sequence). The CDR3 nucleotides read TGTGCCAGCAGCTACTCCGTTGATACGCAGTATTTT. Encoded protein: CASSYSVDTQYF. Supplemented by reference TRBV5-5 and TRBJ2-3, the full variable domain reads DAGVTQSPTHLIKTRGQQVTLRCSPISGHKSVSWYQQVLGQGPQFIFQYYEKEERGRGNFPDRFSARQFPNYSSELNVNALLLGDSALYLCASSYSVDTQYFGPGTRLTVL.

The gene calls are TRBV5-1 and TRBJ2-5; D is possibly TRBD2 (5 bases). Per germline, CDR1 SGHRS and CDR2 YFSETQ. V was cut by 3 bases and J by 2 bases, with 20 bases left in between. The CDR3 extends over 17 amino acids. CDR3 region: CASSSVSSAVIQETQYF. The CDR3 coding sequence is TGCGCCAGCAGCTCAGTTAGTAGCGCAGTTATTCAAGAGACCCAGTACTTC. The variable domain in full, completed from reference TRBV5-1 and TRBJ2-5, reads KAGVTQTPRYLIKTRGQQVTLSCSPISGHRSVSWYQQTPGQGLQFLFEYFSETQRNKGNFPGRFSGRQFSNSRSEMNVSTLELGDSALYLCASSSVSSAVIQETQYFGPGTRLLVL.

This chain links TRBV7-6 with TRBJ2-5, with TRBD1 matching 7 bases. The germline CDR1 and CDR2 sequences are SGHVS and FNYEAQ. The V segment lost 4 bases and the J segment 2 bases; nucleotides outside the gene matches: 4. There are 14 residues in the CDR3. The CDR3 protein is CASSSGQDQETQYF. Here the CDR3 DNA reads TGTGCCAGCAGCTCAGGACAGGATCAAGAGACCCAGTACTTC.

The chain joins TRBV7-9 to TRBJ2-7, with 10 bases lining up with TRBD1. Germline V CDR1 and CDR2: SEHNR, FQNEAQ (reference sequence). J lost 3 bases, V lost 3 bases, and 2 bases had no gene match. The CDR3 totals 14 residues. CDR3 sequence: CASSFRTGGYEQYF. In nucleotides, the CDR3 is TGTGCCAGCAGCTTCAGGACAGGGGGCTACGAGCAGTACTTC.

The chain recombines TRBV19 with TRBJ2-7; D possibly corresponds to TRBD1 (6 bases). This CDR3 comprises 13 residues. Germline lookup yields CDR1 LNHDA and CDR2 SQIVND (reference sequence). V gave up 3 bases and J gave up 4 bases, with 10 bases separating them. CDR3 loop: CASSMDSRYEQYF. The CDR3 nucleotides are TGTGCCAGTAGTATGGACAGTCGGTACGAGCAGTACTTC.

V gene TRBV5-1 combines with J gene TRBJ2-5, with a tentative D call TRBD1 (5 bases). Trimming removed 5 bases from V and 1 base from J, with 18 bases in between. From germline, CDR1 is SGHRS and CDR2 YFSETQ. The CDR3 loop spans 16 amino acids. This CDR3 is CASSFVVGRGQETQYF. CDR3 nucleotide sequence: TGCGCCAGCAGTTTTGTGGTGGGTAGGGGCCAAGAGACCCAGTACTTC.

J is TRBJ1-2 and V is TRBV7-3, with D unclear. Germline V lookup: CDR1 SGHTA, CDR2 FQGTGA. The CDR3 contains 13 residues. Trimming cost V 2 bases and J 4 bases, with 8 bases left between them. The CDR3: CASSLGSGYGYTF. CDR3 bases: TGTGCCAGCAGCTTAGGGAGCGGCTATGGCTACACCTTC. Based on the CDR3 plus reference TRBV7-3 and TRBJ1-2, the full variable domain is GAGVSQTPSNKVTEKGKYVELRCDPISGHTALYWYRQSLGQGPEFLIYFQGTGAADDSGLPNDRFFAVRPEGSVSTLKIQRTERGDSAVYLCASSLGSGYGYTFGSGTRLTVV.

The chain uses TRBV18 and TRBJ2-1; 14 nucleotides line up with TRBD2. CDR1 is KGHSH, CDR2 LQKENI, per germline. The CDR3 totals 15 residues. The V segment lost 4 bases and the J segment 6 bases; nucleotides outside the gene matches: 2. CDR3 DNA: TGTGCCAGCTCACGACTAGCGGGGGGGGTCAATGAGCAGTTCTTC. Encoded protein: CASSRLAGGVNEQFF.